The 18 T cell receptor beta chains presented below share a single source sample, sequenced in a study of T cell responses to AZD1222 COVID-19 vaccine. Only in-frame clones appear in the TCRdb table, and some are missing; sequencing was by immunoSEQ multiplex PCR. The repertoire has under 130,000 clones, 88% of them found once; the top ten carry roughly 2.5%. Sequencing used peripheral blood, obtained on day 0 of AZD1222 vaccination. These receptors all stem from an adult in good health.

The V and J genes are TRBV6-5 and TRBJ2-2; D unclear. V was trimmed by 4 bases and J by 4 bases, leaving 16 bases between them. There are 16 residues in the CDR3. In germline, CDR1 is MNHEY, CDR2 SVGAGI. Here the CDR3 DNA reads TGTGCCAGCAGTTTACTTGGGCAGGATCCCACCGGGGAGCTGTTTTTT. Its translation is CASSLLGQDPTGELFF.

The chain uses TRBV6-5 and TRBJ1-1; 9 bases map to TRBD1. The CDR3 sequence is 14 residues long. V dropped 6 bases and J dropped 1; count of bases not matched to a gene: 3. Germline loops: CDR1 MNHEY, CDR2 SVGAGI. This chain's CDR3 is CASRRQGENTEAFF. CDR3 nucleotides: TGTGCCAGCAGGAGACAGGGGGAGAACACTGAAGCTTTCTTT.

V usage is TRBV7-2 and J usage is TRBJ1-4; possible D gene TRBD1, 5 bases. V lost 1 base and J 5 bases, leaving 8 bases between the germline ends. This CDR3 spans 14 amino acids. Germline assignment: CDR1 SGHTA and CDR2 FQGNSA. The chain's CDR3 is CASSLVQGNEKLFF. The CDR3 DNA reads TGTGCCAGCAGCTTAGTCCAGGGAAATGAAAAACTGTTTTTT.

The chain carries TRBV11-2 and TRBJ1-1, with D possibly TRBD1 on 5 matching bases. V was clipped by 7 bases and J by 3 bases, with 18 bases between them. Germline CDR1 and CDR2: SGHAT and FQNNGV. The CDR3 loop spans 15 amino acids. As DNA, the CDR3 is TGTGCCAGCACTGGGGGTCGCCTTTGGGACACTGAAGCTTTCTTT. It encodes CASTGGRLWDTEAFF.

V gene TRBV5-1 combines with J gene TRBJ2-3; 8 bases fit TRBD1. CDR3 length: 19 amino acids. From germline, CDR1 is SGHRS and CDR2 YFSETQ. The trim removed 4 bases at V and 0 bases at J, leaving 16 bases unmatched. CDR3 region: CASSPWTGSMSASTDTQYF. The DNA for the CDR3 is TGCGCCAGCAGCCCCTGGACAGGGTCAATGTCGGCTAGCACAGATACGCAGTATTTT.

This clone showed up just a few times. This chain uses TRBV27 with TRBJ1-4, with D maybe TRBD1 (6 bases). The CDR3 consists of 12 residues. Trimming shortened V by 3 bases and J by 10 bases, and 9 bases separated the two germline ends. CDR1 is MNHEY, CDR2 SMNVEV, per germline (reference sequence). Here the CDR3 DNA reads TGTGCCAGCAGTTTCCCCAGGGGAAAACTGTTTTTT. Its translation is CASSFPRGKLFF.

CDR3 residues: CASSTRDRVSTNEKLFF. The CDR3 region has the DNA TGTGCCAGTAGTACGCGGGACAGGGTTTCAACTAATGAAAAACTGTTTTTT. The rearrangement joins TRBV19 to TRBJ1-4; 9 bases fit TRBD1. The CDR3 runs 17 residues. With 4 bases clipped from V and 0 bases from J, the junction kept 6 bases outside the gene matches. The germline V gene has CDR1 LNHDA and CDR2 SQIVND (reference sequence).

This chain uses TRBV10-3 with TRBJ2-3; 8 positions agree with TRBD2. With 0 bases clipped from V and 0 bases from J, the junction kept 5 bases outside the gene matches. Germline-derived CDR1 and CDR2 are ENHRY and SYGVKD. The CDR3 extends over 17 amino acids. CDR3 in DNA: TGTGCCATCAGTGAGTCCCCGAGCGGGAGCAGCACAGATACGCAGTATTTT. This sequence encodes CAISESPSGSSTDTQYF.

V gene TRBV6-5 combines with J gene TRBJ1-6; D remains unclear. This CDR3 has 15 residues. Germline V lookup: CDR1 MNHEY, CDR2 SVGAGI. With 5 bases removed from V and 8 bases from J, the gap between germline ends came to 16 bases. DNA for the CDR3: TGTGCCAGCAGTATTAGGCGGGCGACGGATTCACCCCTCCACTTT. Translated: CASSIRRATDSPLHF.

This rearrangement joins TRBV5-6 to TRBJ2-1, with TRBD2 identical over 10 bases. Per the germline V gene, CDR1 is SGHDT and CDR2 is YYEEEE. The CDR3 is 18 amino acids. The V gene end was trimmed by 3 bases and the J gene end by 3 bases; junction bases not matched to a gene: 12. CDR3 residues: CASSSGGSGGPFYNEQFF. CDR3 sequence (DNA): TGTGCCAGCAGCTCCGGGGGTAGCGGGGGGCCTTTCTACAATGAGCAGTTCTTC.

This sequence joins TRBV6-5 and TRBJ1-1, with D perhaps matching TRBD1 (6 bases). Germline V gives CDR1 MNHEY, CDR2 SVGAGI. The CDR3 consists of 14 residues. V lost 6 bases, J lost 3 bases, and 14 bases lay in between. CDR3 residues: CASRLQGGYTEAFF. The CDR3 bases are TGTGCCAGCAGATTACAGGGAGGGTACACTGAAGCTTTCTTT.

By share, this clone ranks as large (0.1 to 1%). The chain has TRBV14 and TRBJ1-6; D is perhaps TRBD1 (6 bases). V was cut by 0 bases and J by 9 bases, with 12 bases left in between. Germline V gene lookup returns CDR1 SGHDN and CDR2 FVKESK. This CDR3 contains 15 residues. Written as DNA, the CDR3 is TGTGCCAGCAGCCAAGACCTAACAGGGTTTTCACCCCTCCACTTT. This sequence encodes CASSQDLTGFSPLHF.

J is TRBJ1-3 and V is TRBV7-6; 7 bases fit TRBD1. The length of the CDR3 is 15 residues. Germline V gene sequence: CDR1 SGHVS, CDR2 FNYEAQ. V shed 5 bases, J shed 2 bases, and the junction held 6 bases outside the gene matches. This CDR3 reads CASSPRQGPGNTIYF. CDR3 nucleotides: TGTGCCAGCAGCCCAAGACAGGGCCCTGGAAACACCATATATTTT.

The genes are TRBV9 and TRBJ2-7, with TRBD2 identical over 14 bases. CDR3 size: 17 residues. The germline V gene encodes CDR1 SGDLS and CDR2 YYNGEE. V shed 0 bases, J shed 4 bases, and the junction held 6 bases outside the gene matches. The CDR3: CASSVGFGTSGSYEQYF. The DNA for the CDR3 is TGTGCCAGCAGCGTAGGTTTTGGGACTAGCGGGAGTTACGAGCAGTACTTC.

The chain links TRBV3-1 (or the pseudogene TRBV3-2) to TRBJ1-2; D gene uncertain. V gave up 6 bases and J gave up 1 base, with 3 bases separating them. Germline values: CDR1 LGHDT, CDR2 YNNKEL (reference sequence). This CDR3 contains 11 residues. CDR3 protein: CASSRNYGYTF. CDR3 coding DNA: TGTGCCAGCAGTCGTAACTATGGCTACACCTTC.

This rearrangement joins TRBV28 to TRBJ2-5; 10 bases agree with TRBD1. The germline CDR1 and CDR2 sequences are MDHEN and SYDVKM. The V and J ends lost 8 bases and 6 bases, in that order; junction bases with no gene match: 9. The CDR3 sequence is 14 residues long. The DNA of the CDR3 is TGTGCCAGCGACGACAGGGGGCGGAGGAAGACCCAGTACTTC. Amino acid sequence: CASDDRGRRKTQYF.

The V and J genes are TRBV28 and TRBJ2-1; tentative D call: TRBD1 (6 bases). CDR1 is MDHEN and CDR2 is SYDVKM in the germline V gene. The CDR3 sequence is 15 residues long. V lost 2 bases, J lost 6 bases, and 14 bases lay in between. The CDR3 is CASSLRGGYINEQFF. CDR3 nucleotide sequence: TGTGCCAGCAGTTTACGAGGGGGATACATCAATGAGCAGTTCTTC.

The rearrangement links TRBV6-5 to TRBJ2-7; 7 positions agree with TRBD1. The CDR3 runs to 15 residues. The germline V gene has CDR1 MNHEY and CDR2 SVGAGI. J gave up 0 bases and V 2 bases, and 4 bases lay outside the gene matches. The CDR3 DNA sequence: TGTGCCAGCAGTTACGACCGGGACAGCTCCTACGAGCAGTACTTC. This translates into CASSYDRDSSYEQYF.